The clone carrying this T cell receptor beta chain has more than one count but fewer than ten. One entry per CDR3 protein results from TCRdb running MiXCR on the RT-PCR reads. The table shows around 700,000 distinct CDR3 sequences, with about 14% occurring only once. The specimen was memory CD4+ T cells from blood. This TCR was sampled from a female donor in good health, serving as a healthy control.

CDR3 amino acids: CASSVRTGAVETQYF. CDR3 bases: TGTGCCAGCAGCGTCAGGACAGGGGCGGTGGAGACCCAGTACTTC. The rearrangement joins TRBV9 to TRBJ2-5; 9 nucleotides align to TRBD1. Germline CDR1 SGDLS, CDR2 YYNGEE. V trimming: 2 bases; J trimming: 5 bases; junction bases outside the gene matches: 7. The CDR3 extends over 15 amino acids.